This record looks at one TCR beta chain sequence and its context. Its antigen remains unknown. The entry originates in a study of cytomegalovirus exposure and HLA in healthy donors. Study observations and caveats: Reported performance of the classifier showed diagnosis of cytomegalovirus status with high specificity and sensitivity. Across HLA loci, a later analysis found differing TCR association rates, with DRB1 most and HLA-C fewest.

The CDR3 extends over 19 amino acids. Germline assignment: CDR1 SEHNR and CDR2 FQNEAQ (reference sequence). The trim removed 0 bases at V and 2 bases at J, leaving 12 bases unmatched. Whereas donors were nominally healthy upon sampling, unrecorded immune exposures were probable. PCR was performed using 60 Vbeta and 13 Jbeta primers. The protocol was immunoSEQ multiplex PCR, while the TCRdb copy is restricted to in-frame clones and leaves out a portion. In the table there are about 130,000 clones, 70% to 80% of which are singletons. This TCR derives from a man aged 25-45 years in good health and CMV-seronegative. The sample consisted of PBMCs. J is TRBJ2-3 and V is TRBV7-9, with 9 bases matching TRBD2. The CDR3 here is CASSLARLAETTYTDTQYF. The CDR3 DNA reads TGTGCCAGCAGCTTAGCAAGACTAGCGGAAACTACTTACACAGATACGCAGTATTTT.